The entry below describes one T cell receptor beta chain. Its antigen specificity is not known. No base-level quality is on record; no much larger clone is a single base apart. Taken from cysteine to phenylalanine, the CDR3 has 11 residues. The entry retains the CDR3 DNA only, 33 bases that are in frame from base 1. CDR1 and CDR2 are read off the germline V gene (reference sequence) as LGHDT and YNNKEL. V sheds 5 bases and J sheds 5 bases, leaving 7 bases between their ends. TCRbeta CDR3 regions were amplified from genomic DNA by means of the immunoSEQ Assay, a bias-controlled multiplex PCR. The study's own analysis went as follows. The number of nucleated cells in each sample was estimated from the amplification of reference gene primers within the assay. Sequence reads were collapsed and filtered to measure the absolute abundance of every unique TCRbeta CDR3 rearrangement. For each sample, productive Simpson clonality was calculated as the square root of Simpson's diversity index over productive rearrangements. TCRdb retrieved this table from immuneACCESS and kept in-frame rearrangements only. Not all clones are present; in checked studies, unresolved V genes account for under half, and no reason is known for the remainder. V and J calls and clone size follow that table, whereas D and trimming were derived from the DNA. The sample table lists approximately 90,000 clones, roughly 90% of them with a count of one. The ten biggest clones cover 0.95% to 1.5% of the sample.

These data belong to a study of blood T cell repertoires in COVID-19 (dated by TCRdb to 2019 to 2021). About the investigation overall: Collaborator samples came from the United States, Italy and Spain and covered acute and convalescent phases of COVID-19. Where available, HLA class I and class II types were taken from metadata supplied by the sample provider and were not determined by assay-based typing. Sample metadata almost always included a de-identified subject ID, COVID-19 status, age in years and sex. Samples were obtained from the ongoing ImmuneRACE study (first 160 participants) and from over 1,000 subjects provided by 6 global collaborators. A freely available public database, intended as a resource for researchers studying the immune response to SARS-CoV-2, is where the repertoires were released. Subjects who had been exposed to COVID-19, were actively infected with it, or had recovered from it provided the deeply sampled blood TCRbeta repertoires that made up the dataset. The prospective study material was composed of cDNA or gDNA derived from T cells, B-cell-depleted T cells, or PBMCs. The paper as a whole reports these results and caveats: The amount of clinical and demographic metadata varied by source and participant and was provided uncurated.

Collaborating institutions collected whole blood in K2EDTA tubes following their own protocols. For TCRbeta analysis, collaborators shipped samples in one of three forms: frozen whole blood, isolated PBMCs, or DNA extracted from either of those sample types. The TCR comes from an elderly man with active or convalescent COVID-19. The sample was peripheral blood. In this chain, TRBV3-1 (or the pseudogene TRBV3-2) is recombined with TRBJ2-7, with the D gene not confidently named. CDR3 protein: CASSLRDEQYF. The bases read TGTGCCAGCAGCTTACGGGACGAGCAGTACTTC.